The entry that follows covers one T cell receptor (beta chain) sequence. Its antigen remains unidentified. The record has no base qualities; no much larger clone is one base away. Donors were healthy HIV-negative adults with no recently reported acute infections or vaccinations. All donors were Caucasian adults living in Nashville, Tennessee, USA. CD4+ T cells were enriched by magnetic negative selection, after which naive cells were positively selected on CD45RA and the negative fraction was taken as the memory subset. Blood was collected by leukapheresis, and PBMCs were isolated by Ficoll-Histopaque density gradient centrifugation and then cryopreserved in liquid nitrogen vapor phase. Analytical flow cytometry was used to check the purity and quantity of each magnetically sorted T cell population. From each sorted fraction, genomic DNA was isolated and quantified by UV absorbance on a Nanodrop 2000c.

Including the terminal cysteine and phenylalanine, the CDR3 comprises 15 residues. Of all the DNA, just the CDR3 is kept, 45 bases in frame from base 1. Cut back by 4 bases and 4 bases, the V and J ends lie 17 bases apart. From a lookup of the germline V gene, CDR1 and CDR2 are SGHRS and YFSETQ. Using the deep immunoSEQ assay, multiplex PCR amplified TCR CDR3 regions from genomic DNA. Genomic DNA extracted from each cell subset was distributed evenly over all wells of several immunoSEQ 96-well plates, and each plate served as one replicate. For sorted subsets, roughly 200 ng genomic DNA, equal to 30,000 or so T cell genomes, was loaded into each replicate PCR. The purified libraries were quantified using a Qubit 3.0 fluorometer, sized with a Bioanalyzer 2100, and then quantified again using the KAPA Library Quantification kit. Each immunoSEQ 96-well plate was sequenced on its own single-read 150-cycle Illumina NextSeq 550 flow cell. In the source study's methods: Because the immunoSEQ output included only junctional sequences and no quality scores, the filtering could not be the same as the filtering used for full-length reads. Sequences were annotated with PyIR, a Python wrapper for IgBLAST v1.9, and V/J genes and CDR3 were assigned using IMGT germline references. Reads were removed for weak V/J assignments (E-value above 1e-6), missing CDR3, stop codons, out-of-frame junctions, or ambiguous translated residues. A V3J clonotype was defined by an identical inferred V gene, J gene, and CDR3 amino acid sequence. Percentage overlap between repertoires was computed as shared unique clonotypes divided by the size of the smaller repertoire. Richness of each repertoire was evaluated using RTK rarefaction, the Chao1 estimator, and Recon v2.1 estimates of unobserved clonotypes. For all TCRbeta clonotypes obtained by the gDNA method from a few donors, generation probabilities were computed with OLGA. As stored in TCRdb, this immuneACCESS dataset retains in-frame rearrangements with V and J assigned. A fraction of the clones does not appear; measured against another copy, unresolved V genes explain less than half of the discrepancy, and the remainder lacks a known reason. V, J and clone size were drawn from that table, and D and trimming were deduced from the DNA. The table for this sample lists about 1.1 million clones; roughly 80% of them were counted only once. The ten largest clones represent about 0.94% of the sample.

The sample belongs to a study of shared clonotypes between healthy human individuals (TCRdb year 2020). A note on the overall study: A few men and a couple of women, aged 18 to 49 years, made up the cohort. For each donor, three plates each were used for CD4 naive and CD4 memory, two plates were used for CD8 naive, and one plate was used for CD8 memory. Blood TCR repertoires of several healthy adults were deeply sequenced to estimate repertoire size and the extent of clonotype sharing between individuals. Different laboratories and diverse techniques were used to prepare libraries and sequence TCR repertoires, to increase sequencing depth and limit assay-specific biases. Each donor's leukapheresis produced roughly between about 0.8 and 10 billion PBMCs. Study-wide conclusions, independent of this receptor: Because the study included a small number of donors, the genetic and exposure-history diversity represented was limited. Across several donors, roughly 5.4% of naive CD4, approximately 3.5% of naive CD8, about 2% of memory CD4, and approximately 0.4% of memory CD8 clonotypes were shared. Higher generation probabilities were observed for clonotypes shared by all four sorted-subset donors than for non-shared clonotypes. Naive subsets generally had larger estimated clonotype richness than memory subsets did. Based on pairwise subsampling, the degree of clonotype sharing among donors was expected to be affected by sequencing depth. Only blood was sampled, and tissue TCR repertoires likely differ from those in blood. Incomplete sequencing was indicated by rarefaction of sorted-subset datasets, despite the large sequencing depth.

The sequence derives from a man in his late teens or twenties in good health. Some clones in this sample may be carry-over from other donors' samples. Sequencing input: memory CD4+ T cells from PBMCs. The cell subset or site label of this sample denotes: CD45RA-negative fraction. The receptor chain draws on TRBV5-1 and TRBJ1-1, with no D gene named confidently. Here the CDR3 is given as CASSPRPSGGTEAFF. The nucleotide sequence reads TGCGCCAGCAGCCCGCGGCCCTCCGGCGGCACTGAAGCTTTCTTT. With the rest looked up from the reference TRBV5-1 and TRBJ1-1 genes rather than sequenced, the full variable domain is KAGVTQTPRYLIKTRGQQVTLSCSPISGHRSVSWYQQTPGQGLQFLFEYFSETQRNKGNFPGRFSGRQFSNSRSEMNVSTLELGDSALYLCASSPRPSGGTEAFFGQGTRLTVV.